This T cell receptor beta chain was identified in a study of blood T cell repertoires in COVID-19. Generated by immunoSEQ multiplex PCR, the TCRdb table keeps only in-frame clones and is missing some. The table lists 200,000 to 300,000 clones, around 89% of them singletons. Germline CDR1 KGHSH, CDR2 LQKENI. The CDR3 totals 13 residues. About this clone: A junction end diverges from the germline sequence, so it may reflect a read error.

The sequence was obtained from a woman in her thirties who had recovered from COVID-19. V gene TRBV18 combines with J gene TRBJ2-7, with 8 bases aligning to TRBD2. Sequenced material: PBMCs or T cells enriched from blood (not recorded which). The CDR3 DNA sequence: TGTGCCAGCTCGCCACTAGCGGTGGACGAGCAGTACTTC. Encoded protein: CASSPLAVDEQYF.